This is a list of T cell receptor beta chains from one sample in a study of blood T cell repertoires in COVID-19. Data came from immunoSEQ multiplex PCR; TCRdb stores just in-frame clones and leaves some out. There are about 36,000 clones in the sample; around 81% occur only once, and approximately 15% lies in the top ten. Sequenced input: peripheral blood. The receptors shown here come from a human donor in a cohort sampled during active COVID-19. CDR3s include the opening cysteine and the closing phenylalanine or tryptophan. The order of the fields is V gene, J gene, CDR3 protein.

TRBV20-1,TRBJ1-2,CSALVFGYTF
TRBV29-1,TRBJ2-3,CSVETPQGTDTQYF
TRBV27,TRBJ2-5,CASSGTGTSGAGVTQYF
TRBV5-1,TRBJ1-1,CASSFVGTGVNTEAFF
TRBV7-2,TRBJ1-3,CASSLQGFGNTIYF
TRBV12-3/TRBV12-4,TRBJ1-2,CASSFSRGHGYTF
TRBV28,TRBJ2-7,CASSGTGGYEQYF
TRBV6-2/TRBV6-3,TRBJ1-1,CASSQGAEAFF
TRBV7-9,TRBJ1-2,CASSRDREGGYTF
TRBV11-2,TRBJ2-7,CASSLDHVSPHEQYF
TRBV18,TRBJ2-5,CASSPVPSGETQYF